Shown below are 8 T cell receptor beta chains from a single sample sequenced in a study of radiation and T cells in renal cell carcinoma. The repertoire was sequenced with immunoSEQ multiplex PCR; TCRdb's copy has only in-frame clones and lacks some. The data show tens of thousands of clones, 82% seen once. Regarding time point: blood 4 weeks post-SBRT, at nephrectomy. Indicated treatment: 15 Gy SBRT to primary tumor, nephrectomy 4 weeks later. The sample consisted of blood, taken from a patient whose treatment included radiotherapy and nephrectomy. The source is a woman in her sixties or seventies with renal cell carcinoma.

CDR3 sequence (DNA): TGTGCCAGCAGCTTACTACAGCAGAACACCGGGGAGCTGTTTTTT. This translates into CASSLLQQNTGELFF. The chain joins TRBV7-3 to TRBJ2-2, with no clear D. The germline V gene encodes CDR1 SGHTA and CDR2 FQGTGA. V dropped 2 bases and J dropped 1 base, with 8 bases sitting between them. The CDR3 runs 15 residues.

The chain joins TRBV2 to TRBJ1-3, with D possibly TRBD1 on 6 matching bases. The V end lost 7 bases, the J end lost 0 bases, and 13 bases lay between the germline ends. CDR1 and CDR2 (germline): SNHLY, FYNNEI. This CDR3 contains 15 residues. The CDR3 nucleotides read TGTGCCAGCAACCGGGACACATCCTCTGGAAACACCATATATTTT. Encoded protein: CASNRDTSSGNTIYF. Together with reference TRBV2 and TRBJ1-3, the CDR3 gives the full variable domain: EPEVTQTPSHQVTQMGQEVILRCVPISNHLYFYWYRQILGQKVEFLVSFYNNEISEKSEIFDDQFSVERPDGSNFTLKIRSTKLEDSAMYFCASNRDTSSGNTIYFGEGSWLTVV.

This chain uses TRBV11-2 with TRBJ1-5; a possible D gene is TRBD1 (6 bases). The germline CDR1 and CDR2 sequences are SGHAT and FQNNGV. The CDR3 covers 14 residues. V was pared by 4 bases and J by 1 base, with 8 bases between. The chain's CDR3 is CASSWGQSNQPQHF. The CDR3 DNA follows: TGTGCCAGCAGCTGGGGGCAGAGCAATCAGCCCCAGCATTTT.

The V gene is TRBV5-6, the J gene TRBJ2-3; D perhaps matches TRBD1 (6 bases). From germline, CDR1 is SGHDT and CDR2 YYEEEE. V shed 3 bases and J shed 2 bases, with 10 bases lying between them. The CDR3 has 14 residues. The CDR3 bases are TGTGCCAGCAGCTCCGGGACACCCACAGATACGCAGTATTTT. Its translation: CASSSGTPTDTQYF.

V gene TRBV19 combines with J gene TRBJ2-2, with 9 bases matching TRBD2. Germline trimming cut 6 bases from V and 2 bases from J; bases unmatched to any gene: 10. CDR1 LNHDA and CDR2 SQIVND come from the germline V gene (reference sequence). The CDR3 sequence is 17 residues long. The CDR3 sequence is CASREAGGPHNTGELFF. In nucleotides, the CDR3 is TGTGCCAGTAGGGAGGCGGGGGGGCCTCATAACACCGGGGAGCTGTTTTTT.

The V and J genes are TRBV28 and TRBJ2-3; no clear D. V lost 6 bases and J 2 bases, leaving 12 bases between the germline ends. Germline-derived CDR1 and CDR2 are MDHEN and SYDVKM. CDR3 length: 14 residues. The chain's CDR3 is CASSLGRDTDTQYF. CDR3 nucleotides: TGTGCCAGCAGCCTAGGTAGGGACACAGATACGCAGTATTTT.

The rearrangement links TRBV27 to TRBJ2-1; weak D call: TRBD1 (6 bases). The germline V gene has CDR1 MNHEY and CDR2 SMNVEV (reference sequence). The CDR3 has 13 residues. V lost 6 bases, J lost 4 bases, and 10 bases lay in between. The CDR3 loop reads CASSQGQYNEQFF. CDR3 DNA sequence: TGTGCCAGCAGCCAGGGGCAGTACAATGAGCAGTTCTTC.

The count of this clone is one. The CDR3 nucleotides are TGCGCCAGCAGCTTGGGGACTAGCGTCGTCGCAGATACGCAGTATTTT. It translates to CASSLGTSVVADTQYF. The chain couples TRBV5-1 to TRBJ2-3; 9 nucleotides line up with TRBD2. The CDR3 runs to 16 residues. The junction had 6 bases not matched to a gene; V was cut back by 0 bases and J by 4 bases. Germline lookup yields CDR1 SGHRS and CDR2 YFSETQ.